The sequence of this T cell receptor beta chain was determined in a study of control samples from healthy donors and cancer patients. The table came from immunoSEQ multiplex PCR; TCRdb's copy has only in-frame clones and leaves some out. Of around 190,000 clones detected, approximately 92% appear once; the ten largest clones hold 1.1% to 1.5%. This TCR derives from a man aged 30 to 39 in good health. Sequencing was done on a sample of blood.

The CDR3 spells CASSKDRGGNQPQHF. In DNA, the CDR3 is TGTGCCAGTAGTAAAGACAGGGGAGGCAATCAGCCCCAGCATTTT. This chain connects TRBV19 to TRBJ1-5; 8 bases line up with TRBD1. The CDR3 length is 15 residues. Germline V CDR1 and CDR2: LNHDA, SQIVND (reference sequence). The V and J ends lost 4 bases and 2 bases, in that order; junction bases with no gene match: 4.